The present TCR beta chain was sequenced within a study of CD4 T cells in relation to SARS-CoV-2 and coronaviruses. About this clone itself: What it recognizes is unknown.

Between the trimmed V and J ends, which lost 5 bases and 3 bases, there was a span of 14 bases. Per germline, CDR1 MNHEY and CDR2 SVGAGI. This CDR3 is 14 amino acids long. Naive and memory CD4+ T cells were separated from cryopreserved PBMCs. Clones were read by immunoSEQ multiplex PCR, and TCRdb kept only the in-frame ones, dropping some. The repertoire holds about 47,000 clones, with 82% as singletons. This sequence was found in an adult with COVID-19. The chain employs TRBV6-5 and TRBJ2-7; D gene unclear. Sequencing was performed on naive CD4+ T cells from PBMCs, cultured in vitro. Subset in this sample: naive CD4+ T cells isolated by negative enrichment. As DNA, the CDR3 is TGTGCCAGCAGTCCTCGACGGTTAGACTACGAGCAGTACTTC. Its translation: CASSPRRLDYEQYF.